The source of this T cell receptor beta chain is a study of T cell responses to AZD1222 COVID-19 vaccine. There are a few counts of this clone. Generated by immunoSEQ multiplex PCR, the TCRdb table keeps only in-frame clones and is missing some. Here the sample spans some 120,000 clones, around 85% being singletons. With 5 bases clipped from V and 1 base from J, the junction kept 1 base outside the gene matches. Germline CDR1 and CDR2: SEHNR and FQNEAQ (reference sequence). The CDR3 sequence is 14 residues long. The clonotype was recovered from an adult who received the AZD1222 COVID-19 vaccine. The specimen comprised peripheral blood, sampled 28 days after the second AZD1222 dose. The V call is TRBV7-9, the J call TRBJ2-3; 9 bases align to TRBD1. The CDR3 is CASSRQGGTDTQYF. The CDR3 DNA reads as TGTGCCAGCAGCCGACAGGGGGGCACAGATACGCAGTATTTT.